What follows are 16 T cell receptor beta chains derived from one specimen sequenced in a study of CD8 T cells in ankylosing spondylitis. Study outcomes and limitations: Characteristic of ankylosing spondylitis blood, it appeared, was a TCR beta motif comprising about eight highly homologous variants.

TCRdb ran MiXCR on the 5' RACE reads and lists one entry per CDR3 protein. The profile shows around 490,000 distinct CDR3 sequences, approximately 5.3% of them singletons. What these receptors recognize is not known. The source material was blood, either unsorted or a sorted T cell fraction (not recorded which). All receptors come from a male donor with ankylosing spondylitis.

This clonotype has at least ten counts. The chain is built from TRBV2 and TRBJ1-1, with D possibly matching TRBD1 (5 bases). V dropped 4 bases and J dropped 4 bases, with 13 bases sitting between them. Germline assignment: CDR1 SNHLY and CDR2 FYNNEI. The CDR3 sequence is 14 residues long. The CDR3 DNA reads TGTGCCAGCAGTGCCTGGGGGGGTACCACTGAAGCTTTCTTT. Amino acid sequence: CASSAWGGTTEAFF.

The sample holds many counts of this clonotype. The chain is built from TRBV5-1 and TRBJ2-7; D ambiguous. CDR1 and CDR2 (germline): SGHRS, YFSETQ. The CDR3 has 12 residues. The V gene lost 4 bases and the J gene lost 6 bases, with 11 bases spanning the gap. CDR3: CASSLVDGEQYF. CDR3 in DNA: TGCGCCAGCAGCCTCGTCGACGGCGAGCAGTACTTC.

This clonotype was counted at least ten times. V is TRBV27 and J is TRBJ2-7; TRBD2 matches at 9 bases. Looked up from germline, CDR1 is MNHEY and CDR2 is SMNVEV (reference sequence). Trimming at V came to 3 bases and at J to 1 base, leaving 4 bases not matched to a gene. CDR3 length: 15 amino acids. The CDR3 reads CASSFRLADSYEQYF. CDR3 bases: TGTGCCAGCAGTTTCCGACTAGCGGATTCCTACGAGCAGTACTTC.

The sample holds many counts of this clonotype. CDR3 nucleotide sequence: TGCAGTGCTAGCAGGGGTGGGCAGCCCCAGCATTTT. Translated, it gives CSASRGGQPQHF. The chain uses TRBV20-1 and TRBJ1-5; weak D call: TRBD1 (6 bases). This CDR3 has 12 residues. V lost 3 bases and J lost 7, with 10 bases in between. Germline CDR1 is DFQATT and CDR2 is SNEGSKA (reference sequence).

The chain links TRBV27 to TRBJ2-7, with D perhaps assigned TRBD1 or TRBD2 (5 bases each). The CDR3 is made up of 16 amino acids. The germline gives CDR1 MNHEY, CDR2 SMNVEV (reference sequence). V lost 5 bases and J 1 base, leaving 18 bases between the germline ends. The CDR3 loop is CASSPTVEGRSYEQYF. DNA for the CDR3: TGTGCCAGCAGTCCCACCGTTGAGGGGCGATCCTACGAGCAGTACTTC.

This clonotype was detected ten times or more. The V call is TRBV12-3 or TRBV12-4, the J call TRBJ1-2; 8 nucleotides align to TRBD1. The ends lost 1 base at V and 7 bases at J; junction bases unmatched: 5. CDR3 length: 14 amino acids. CDR3 sequence reads: CASSLGTGIGGYTF. In DNA form, the CDR3 reads TGTGCCAGCAGTTTAGGGACAGGGATAGGTGGCTACACCTTC.

This clonotype was counted at least ten times. The chain has TRBV4-1 and TRBJ1-5; the D is unclear. The CDR3 spans 16 residues. The ends were cut back, 0 bases at V and 2 bases at J, with 11 bases in the middle. Germline V lookup: CDR1 MGHRA, CDR2 YSYEKL. This chain's CDR3 is CASSQDFRRGNQPQHF. The CDR3 DNA follows: TGCGCCAGCAGCCAAGATTTCCGAAGGGGCAATCAGCCCCAGCATTTT.

Ten or more counts support this clonotype. The chain recombines TRBV3-1 with TRBJ1-6; D is unresolved. Trimming left V 0 bases short and J 10 bases short, with 10 bases between. Germline V lookup: CDR1 LGHDT, CDR2 YNNKEL (reference sequence). The CDR3 contains 14 residues. CDR3 region: CASSQDRAYSPLHF. The DNA of the CDR3 is TGTGCCAGCAGCCAAGATAGGGCTTACTCACCCCTCCACTTT.

This clonotype has a count of ten or more. J is TRBJ2-6 and V is TRBV5-4, with 10 bases aligning to TRBD1. Germline lookup yields CDR1 SGHNT and CDR2 YYREEE (reference sequence). There are 17 residues in the CDR3. J gave up 4 bases and V 3 bases, and 7 bases lay outside the gene matches. Written as DNA, the CDR3 is TGTGCCAGCAGCTCCGGGACAGGGGTGTCGGGGGCCAACGTCCTGACTTTC. As protein: CASSSGTGVSGANVLTF.

This clonotype was counted a single time. This may be a read error, as it is one base from a much larger clone. This chain connects TRBV5-6 to TRBJ2-4, with 8 bases that match TRBD1. Germline V gene lookup returns CDR1 SGHDT and CDR2 YYEEEE. J gave up 8 bases and V 5 bases, and 3 bases lay outside the gene matches. CDR3 size: 12 residues. The CDR3: CASSQGADIQYF. CDR3 sequence (DNA): TGTGCCAGCAGTCAGGGGGCTGACATTCAGTACTTC.

This clonotype was seen many times. The genes are TRBV10-2 and TRBJ2-7; 9 bases are shared with TRBD1. V was clipped by 3 bases and J by 2 bases; unmatched bases: 5. Germline CDR1 and CDR2: WSHSY and SAAADI. The CDR3 is 15 amino acids. The CDR3 DNA sequence: TGCGCCAGCAGTGAACCGGACAGGGGCACCTACGAGCAGTACTTC. Residues: CASSEPDRGTYEQYF.

This clonotype has at least ten counts. The rearrangement uses TRBV29-1 and TRBJ2-1, with 12 bases that match TRBD2. V gave up 4 bases and J gave up 6 bases; unmatched junction bases: 10. The CDR3 runs to 16 residues. CDR1 is SQVTM and CDR2 is ANQGSEA in the germline V gene. CDR3 coding DNA: TGCAGCGTTGGGGCTAGCGGGAGGGCCATTTTCAATGAGCAGTTCTTC. This encodes CSVGASGRAIFNEQFF.

This clonotype was recorded many times. CDR3 loop: CASSRSSGSYEQYF. DNA for the CDR3: TGTGCCAGCAGTAGATCTAGCGGATCTTACGAGCAGTACTTC. V usage is TRBV6-1 and J usage is TRBJ2-7; 7 bases are a match to TRBD2. The CDR3 totals 14 residues. The ends lost 5 bases at V and 4 bases at J; junction bases unmatched: 8. The germline V gene encodes CDR1 MNHNS and CDR2 SASEGT.

This clonotype was detected ten times or more. V is TRBV12-3 or TRBV12-4 and J is TRBJ2-7, with D hard to call. Trimming stripped 7 bases from V and 5 bases from J, with 12 bases between. The CDR3 has 12 amino acids. The CDR3 DNA follows: TGTGCCAGCACTCGAAACGAGAACGAGCAGTACTTC. Amino acid sequence: CASTRNENEQYF.

This clonotype was counted many times. V gene TRBV12-3 or TRBV12-4 combines with J gene TRBJ1-3; D is undetermined. This CDR3 contains 16 residues. V dropped 6 bases and J dropped 6 bases, with 21 bases sitting between them. The CDR3 protein is CASSFYGKGRENTIYF. CDR3 coding DNA: TGTGCCAGCAGCTTTTACGGGAAAGGACGGGAAAACACCATATATTTT.

This clonotype came up many times. The J gene is TRBJ2-4, the V gene TRBV21-1; TRBD2 is taken as the D call from the table, unchecked against the DNA. TRBV21-1 is flagged as a pseudogene. The CDR3 length is 16 residues. CDR3 sequence: CASSNPQVLAKNIQYF. The CDR3 DNA sequence: TGTGCCAGCAGCAACCCGCAAGTACTAGCCAAAAACATTCAGTACTTC.